This T cell receptor (beta chain) derives from a study of CD8 T cells in Susac syndrome. Study context: Patients with Susac syndrome were therapy-naive, on corticosteroids, or on intravenous immunoglobulin alone at the time that blood was drawn.

A quantity of about 0.45 to 1 ug RNA underwent reverse transcription using random hexamers. Multiplex PCR with immunoSEQ amplified the TCR beta CDR3 across 54 Vbeta and 13 Jbeta. From the immunoSEQ multiplex PCR reads, TCRdb called clonotypes with MiXCR, one entry per CDR3 protein. The sample holds approximately 190,000 distinct CDR3 sequences, more than 90% seen once. This clonotype was counted a single time. TEMRA cells were FACS-enriched and CD8+ and CD4+ T cells negatively isolated. CDR1 and CDR2 from the germline V gene are MDHEN and SYDVKM. Trimming shortened V by 7 bases and J by 7 bases, and 16 bases separated the two germline ends. CDR3 length: 13 residues.

The chain links TRBV28 to TRBJ1-2; D is undetermined. The sequence came from a human donor with Susac syndrome. Material for sequencing was CD4+ T cells from PBMCs. CDR3 in amino acids: CASISGRQRGYTF. The CDR3 nucleotides are TGTGCCAGCATCAGCGGGCGTCAGCGTGGCTACACCTTC.